This TCR beta chain was documented in a study of shared clonotypes between healthy human individuals. Naive CD8 populations comprised CD45RO-negative cells positively selected for CCR7, excluding terminally differentiated effector memory CD45RA+ cells. The CDR3 sequence is 14 residues long. V lost 9 bases and J 4 bases, leaving 16 bases between the germline ends. Germline V gene sequence: CDR1 LNHDA, CDR2 SQIVND (reference sequence). Only in-frame clones appear in the TCRdb table, and some are missing; sequencing was by immunoSEQ multiplex PCR. The sample consists of hundreds of thousands of clones, 92% of them appearing once.

This TCR was recovered from a man aged 30 to 39 in good health. The chain employs TRBV19 and TRBJ2-1; unclear D gene. Input material: naive CD8+ T cells sorted from blood. The CDR3 region has the DNA TGTGCCAGCAGACAAACTTCGGGTTACAATGAGCAGTTCTTC. This translates into CASRQTSGYNEQFF.